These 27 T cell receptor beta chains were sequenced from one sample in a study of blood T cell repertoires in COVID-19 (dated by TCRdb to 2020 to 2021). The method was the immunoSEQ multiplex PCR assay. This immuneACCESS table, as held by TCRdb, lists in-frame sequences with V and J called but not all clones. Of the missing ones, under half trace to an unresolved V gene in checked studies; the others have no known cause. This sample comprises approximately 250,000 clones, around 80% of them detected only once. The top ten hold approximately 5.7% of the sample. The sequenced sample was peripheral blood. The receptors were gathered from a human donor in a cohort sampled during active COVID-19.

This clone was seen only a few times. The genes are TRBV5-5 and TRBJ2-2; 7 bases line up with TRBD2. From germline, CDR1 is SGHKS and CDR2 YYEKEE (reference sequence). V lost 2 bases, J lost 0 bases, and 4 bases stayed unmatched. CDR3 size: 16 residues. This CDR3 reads CASSFYGGANTGELFF. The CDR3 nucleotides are TGTGCCAGCAGCTTCTATGGGGGGGCGAACACCGGGGAGCTGTTTTTT.

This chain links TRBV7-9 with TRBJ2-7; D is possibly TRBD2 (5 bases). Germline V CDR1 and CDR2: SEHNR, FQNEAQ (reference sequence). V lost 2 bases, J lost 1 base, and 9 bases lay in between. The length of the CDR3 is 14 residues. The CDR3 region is CASSLQSGSYEQYF. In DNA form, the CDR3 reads TGTGCCAGCAGCTTACAAAGCGGATCCTACGAGCAGTACTTC.

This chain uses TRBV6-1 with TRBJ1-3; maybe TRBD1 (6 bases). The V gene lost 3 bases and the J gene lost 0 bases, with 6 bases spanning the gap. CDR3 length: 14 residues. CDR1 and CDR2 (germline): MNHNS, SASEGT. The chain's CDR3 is CASSEGHSGNTIYF. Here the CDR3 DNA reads TGTGCCAGCAGTGAGGGACACTCTGGAAACACCATATATTTT.

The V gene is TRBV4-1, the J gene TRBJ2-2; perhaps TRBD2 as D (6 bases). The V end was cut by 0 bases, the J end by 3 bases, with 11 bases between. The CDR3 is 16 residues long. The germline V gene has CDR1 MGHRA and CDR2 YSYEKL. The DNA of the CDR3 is TGCGCCAGCAGCCAAGATCGGGACTGGGACACCGGGGAGCTGTTTTTT. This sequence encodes CASSQDRDWDTGELFF.

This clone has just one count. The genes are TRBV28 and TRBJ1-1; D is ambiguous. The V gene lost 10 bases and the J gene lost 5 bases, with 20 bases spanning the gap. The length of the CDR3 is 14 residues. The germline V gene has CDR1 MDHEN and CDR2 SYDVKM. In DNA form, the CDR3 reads TGTGCCACCTCGCGGGAGGGCGAACTAACTGAAGCTTTCTTT. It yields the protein CATSREGELTEAFF.

CDR3: CASRFDRSPDYGYTF. In nucleotides, the CDR3 is TGTGCCAGCAGGTTCGACAGGAGCCCGGACTATGGCTACACCTTC. This chain connects TRBV6-5 to TRBJ1-2; D may be TRBD1 (6 bases). Trimming took off 6 bases at V and 3 bases at J, with 17 bases between the two ends. The CDR3 length is 15 residues. Germline CDR1 MNHEY, CDR2 SVGAGI.

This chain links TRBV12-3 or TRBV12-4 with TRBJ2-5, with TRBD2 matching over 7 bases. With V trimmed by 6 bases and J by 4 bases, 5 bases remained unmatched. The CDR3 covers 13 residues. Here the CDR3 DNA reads TGTGCCAGCAGCAAGCGGGAAAGAGAGACCCAGTACTTC. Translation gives CASSKRERETQYF.

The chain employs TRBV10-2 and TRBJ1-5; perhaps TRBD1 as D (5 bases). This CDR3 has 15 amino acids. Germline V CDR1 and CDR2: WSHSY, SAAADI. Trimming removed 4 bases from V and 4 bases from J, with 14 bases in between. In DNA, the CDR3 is TGCGCCAGCAGTGGGTCCGGGGAGGGGAATCAGCCCCAGCATTTT. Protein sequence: CASSGSGEGNQPQHF.

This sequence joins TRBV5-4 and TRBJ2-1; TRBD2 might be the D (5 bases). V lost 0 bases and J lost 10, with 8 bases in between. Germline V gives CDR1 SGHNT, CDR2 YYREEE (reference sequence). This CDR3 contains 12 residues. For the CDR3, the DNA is TGTGCCAGCAGCTTGGAACGGAGGGAGCAGTTCTTC. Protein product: CASSLERREQFF.

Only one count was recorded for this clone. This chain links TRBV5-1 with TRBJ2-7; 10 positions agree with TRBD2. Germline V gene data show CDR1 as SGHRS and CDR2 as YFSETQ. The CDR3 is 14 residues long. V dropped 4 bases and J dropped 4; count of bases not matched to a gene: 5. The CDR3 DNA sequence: TGCGCCAGCAGCCCCACTAGCGGGAATTACGAGCAGTACTTC. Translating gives CASSPTSGNYEQYF.

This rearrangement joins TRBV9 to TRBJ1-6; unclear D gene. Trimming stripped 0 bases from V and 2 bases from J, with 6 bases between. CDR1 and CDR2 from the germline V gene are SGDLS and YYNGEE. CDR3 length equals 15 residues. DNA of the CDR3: TGTGCCAGCAGCGTAGGAAACACCTATAATTCACCCCTCCACTTT. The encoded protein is CASSVGNTYNSPLHF.

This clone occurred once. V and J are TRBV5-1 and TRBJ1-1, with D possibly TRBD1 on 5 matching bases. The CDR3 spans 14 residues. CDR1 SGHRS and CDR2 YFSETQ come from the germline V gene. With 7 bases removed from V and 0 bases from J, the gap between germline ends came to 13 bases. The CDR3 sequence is CASSEQGVNTEAFF. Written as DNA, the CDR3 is TGCGCCAGCTCCGAGCAAGGGGTGAACACTGAAGCTTTCTTT.

CDR3 sequence (DNA): TGTGCCAGCAGCCGCGGAGCTAGCGCCTCCACGGGAGATACGCAGTATTTT. Amino acids: CASSRGASASTGDTQYF. This chain links TRBV4-2 with TRBJ2-3; TRBD2 might be the D (6 bases). Trimming left V 4 bases short and J 5 bases short, with 22 bases between. Germline CDR1 LGHNA, CDR2 YNFKEQ. The CDR3 contains 17 residues.

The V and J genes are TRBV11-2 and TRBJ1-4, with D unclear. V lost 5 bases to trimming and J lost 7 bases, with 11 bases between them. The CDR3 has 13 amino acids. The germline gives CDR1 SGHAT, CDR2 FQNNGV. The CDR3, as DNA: TGTGCCAGCAGCCTCGTCCCCTTTGAAAAACTGTTTTTT. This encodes CASSLVPFEKLFF.

DNA of the CDR3: TGTGCCAGCAGCTTCGGGACAGGGAGAGAGACCCAGTACTTC. It encodes CASSFGTGRETQYF. The chain combines TRBV11-2 with TRBJ2-5; TRBD1 matches at 9 bases. The CDR3 spans 14 residues. Germline V gene lookup returns CDR1 SGHAT and CDR2 FQNNGV. With 3 bases clipped from V and 4 bases from J, the junction kept 3 bases outside the gene matches.

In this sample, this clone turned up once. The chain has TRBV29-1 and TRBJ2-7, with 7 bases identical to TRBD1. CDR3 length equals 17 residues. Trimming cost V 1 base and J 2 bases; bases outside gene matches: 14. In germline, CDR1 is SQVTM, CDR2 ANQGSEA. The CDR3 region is CSVEAAENHRGTYEQYF. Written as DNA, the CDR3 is TGCAGCGTTGAAGCGGCCGAGAACCACAGGGGAACCTACGAGCAGTACTTC.

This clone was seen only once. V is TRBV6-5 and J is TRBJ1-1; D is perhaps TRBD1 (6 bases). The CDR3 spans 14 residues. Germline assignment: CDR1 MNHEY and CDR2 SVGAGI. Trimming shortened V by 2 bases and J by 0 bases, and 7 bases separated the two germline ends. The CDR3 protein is CASSYGTLNTEAFF. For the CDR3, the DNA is TGTGCCAGCAGTTACGGGACACTGAACACTGAAGCTTTCTTT.

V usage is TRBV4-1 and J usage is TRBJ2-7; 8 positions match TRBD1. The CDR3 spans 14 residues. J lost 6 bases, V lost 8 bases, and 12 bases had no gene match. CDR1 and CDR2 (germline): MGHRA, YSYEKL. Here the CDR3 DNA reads TGCGCCAGCGCAGGGACAGGCCGAAGAGGCGAGCAGTACTTC. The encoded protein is CASAGTGRRGEQYF.

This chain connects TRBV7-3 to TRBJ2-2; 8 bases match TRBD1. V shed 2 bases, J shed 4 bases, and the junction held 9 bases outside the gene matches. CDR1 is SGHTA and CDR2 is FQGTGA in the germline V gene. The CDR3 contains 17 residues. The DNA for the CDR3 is TGTGCCAGCAGCTTAGGACCGGGACAGGCGAGCACCGGGGAGCTGTTTTTT. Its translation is CASSLGPGQASTGELFF.

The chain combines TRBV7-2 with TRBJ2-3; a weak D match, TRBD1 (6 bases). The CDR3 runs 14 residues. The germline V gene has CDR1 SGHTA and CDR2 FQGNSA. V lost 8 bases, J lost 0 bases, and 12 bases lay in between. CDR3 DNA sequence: TGTGCCAGCGGACCGGGACACAGCACAGATACGCAGTATTTT. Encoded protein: CASGPGHSTDTQYF.

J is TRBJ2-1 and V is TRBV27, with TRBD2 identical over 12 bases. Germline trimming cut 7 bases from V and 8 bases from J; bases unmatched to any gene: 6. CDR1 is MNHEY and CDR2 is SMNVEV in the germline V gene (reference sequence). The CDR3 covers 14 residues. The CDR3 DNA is TGTGCCAGCACCAGACTAGCGGGGGTCTATGAGCAGTTCTTC. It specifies CASTRLAGVYEQFF.

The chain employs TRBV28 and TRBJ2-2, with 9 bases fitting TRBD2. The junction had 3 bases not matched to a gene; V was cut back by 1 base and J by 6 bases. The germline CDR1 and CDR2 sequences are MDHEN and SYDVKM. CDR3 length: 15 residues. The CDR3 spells CASSLSGLAAGELFF. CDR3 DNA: TGTGCCAGCAGTTTATCGGGACTAGCAGCCGGGGAGCTGTTTTTT.

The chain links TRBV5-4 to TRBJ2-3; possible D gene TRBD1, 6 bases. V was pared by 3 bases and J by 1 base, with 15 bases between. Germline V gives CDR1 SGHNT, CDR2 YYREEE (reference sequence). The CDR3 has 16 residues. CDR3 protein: CASSSPREGGTDTQYF. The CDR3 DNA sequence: TGTGCCAGCAGCTCTCCCCGCGAGGGGGGCACAGATACGCAGTATTTT.

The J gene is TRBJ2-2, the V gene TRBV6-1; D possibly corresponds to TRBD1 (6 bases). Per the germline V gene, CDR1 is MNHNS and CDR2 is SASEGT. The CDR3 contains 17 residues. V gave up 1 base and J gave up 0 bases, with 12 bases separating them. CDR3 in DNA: TGTGCCAGCAGTGAAGGCAGGGGAAGTACGAACACCGGGGAGCTGTTTTTT. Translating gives CASSEGRGSTNTGELFF.

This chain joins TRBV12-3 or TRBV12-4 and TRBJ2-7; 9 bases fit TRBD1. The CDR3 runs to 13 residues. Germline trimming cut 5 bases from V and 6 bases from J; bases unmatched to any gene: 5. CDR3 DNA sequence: TGTGCCAGCAGTCTGGACAGGGGAACCGAGCAGTACTTC. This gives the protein CASSLDRGTEQYF.

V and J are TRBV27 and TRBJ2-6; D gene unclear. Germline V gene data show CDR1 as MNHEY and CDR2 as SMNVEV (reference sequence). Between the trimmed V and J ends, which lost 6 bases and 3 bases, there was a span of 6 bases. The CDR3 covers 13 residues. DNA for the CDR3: TGTGCCAGCAGCGGTTATGGGGCCAACGTCCTGACTTTC. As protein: CASSGYGANVLTF.

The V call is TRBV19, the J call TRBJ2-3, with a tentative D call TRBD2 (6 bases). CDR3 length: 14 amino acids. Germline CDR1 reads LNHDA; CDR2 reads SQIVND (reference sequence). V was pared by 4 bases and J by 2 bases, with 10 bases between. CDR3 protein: CASSTWTNTDTQYF. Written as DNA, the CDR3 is TGTGCCAGTAGTACTTGGACTAACACAGATACGCAGTATTTT.